Reported below is one TCR beta chain. This sample is part of a study of OX40 agonist ivuxolimab in advanced cancers. Profiling relied on immunoSEQ multiplex PCR, and the TCRdb table lists in-frame clones only, not all of them. The sample shows fewer than 90,000 clones, around 94% of them seen only once. The germline V gene encodes CDR1 KGHSH and CDR2 LQKENI. Trimming at V came to 1 base and at J to 5 bases, leaving 8 bases not matched to a gene. There are 15 residues in the CDR3. This chain connects TRBV18 to TRBJ2-7; TRBD1 aligns across 7 bases. The source material was CD4+ or CD8+ T cells sorted from blood, sampled in a trial of the OX40 agonist ivuxolimab. The source is an adult with an advanced solid tumor such as melanoma, head and neck, liver or kidney cancer. In DNA form, the CDR3 reads TGTGCCAGCTCACCACAAGGACAGGCTTCCCACGAGCAGTACTTC. It yields the protein CASSPQGQASHEQYF.